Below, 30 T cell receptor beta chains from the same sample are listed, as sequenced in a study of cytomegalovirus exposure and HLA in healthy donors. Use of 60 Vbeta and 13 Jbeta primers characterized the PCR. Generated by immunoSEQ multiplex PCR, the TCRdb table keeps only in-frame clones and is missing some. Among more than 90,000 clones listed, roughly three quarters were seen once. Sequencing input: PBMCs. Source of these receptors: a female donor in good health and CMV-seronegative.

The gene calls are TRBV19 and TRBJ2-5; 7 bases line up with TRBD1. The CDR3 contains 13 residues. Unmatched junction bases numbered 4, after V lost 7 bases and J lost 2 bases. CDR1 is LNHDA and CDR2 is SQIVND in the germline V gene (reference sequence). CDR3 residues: CASTRTGQETQYF. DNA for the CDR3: TGTGCCAGTACGAGGACAGGACAAGAGACCCAGTACTTC.

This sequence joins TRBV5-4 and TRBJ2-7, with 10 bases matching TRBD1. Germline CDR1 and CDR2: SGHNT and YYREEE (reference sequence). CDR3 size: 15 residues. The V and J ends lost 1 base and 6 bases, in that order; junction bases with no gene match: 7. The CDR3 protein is CASSLSGTGVSEQYF. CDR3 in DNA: TGTGCCAGCAGCTTGTCGGGGACAGGGGTTTCCGAGCAGTACTTC.

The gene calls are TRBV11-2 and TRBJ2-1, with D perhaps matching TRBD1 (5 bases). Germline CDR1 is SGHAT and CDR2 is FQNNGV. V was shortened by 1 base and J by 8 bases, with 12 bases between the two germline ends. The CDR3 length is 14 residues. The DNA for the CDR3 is TGTGCCAGCAGCTTAGTAGTAGGGGTTTATGAGCAGTTCTTC. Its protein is CASSLVVGVYEQFF.

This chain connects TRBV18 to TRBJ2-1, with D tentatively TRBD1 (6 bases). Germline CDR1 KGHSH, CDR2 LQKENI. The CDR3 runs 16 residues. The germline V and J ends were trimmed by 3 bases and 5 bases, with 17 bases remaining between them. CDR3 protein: CASSPKRQDGDNEQFF. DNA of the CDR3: TGTGCCAGCTCACCCAAGAGACAGGACGGGGACAATGAGCAGTTCTTC.

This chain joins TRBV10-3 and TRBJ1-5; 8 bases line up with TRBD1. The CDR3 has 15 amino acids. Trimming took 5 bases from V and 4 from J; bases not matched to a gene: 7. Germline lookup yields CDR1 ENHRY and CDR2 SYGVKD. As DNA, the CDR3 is TGTGCCATCAGTTCCACAGGGGGGAAGAATCAGCCCCAGCATTTT. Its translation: CAISSTGGKNQPQHF.

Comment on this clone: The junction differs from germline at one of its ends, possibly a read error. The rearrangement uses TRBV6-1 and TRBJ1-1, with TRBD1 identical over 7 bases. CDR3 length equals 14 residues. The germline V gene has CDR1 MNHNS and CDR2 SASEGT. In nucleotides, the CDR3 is TGTGCCGGCAGTGCTCCTGGACAGGTGGCTGAAGCTTTCTTT. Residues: CAGSAPGQVAEAFF.

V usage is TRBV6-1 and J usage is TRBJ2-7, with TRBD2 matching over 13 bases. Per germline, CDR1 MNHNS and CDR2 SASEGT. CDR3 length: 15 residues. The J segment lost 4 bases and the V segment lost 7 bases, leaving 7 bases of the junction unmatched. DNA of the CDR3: TGTGCCAGCAACAGACTAGCGGGAGGTGGATACGAGCAGTACTTC. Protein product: CASNRLAGGGYEQYF.

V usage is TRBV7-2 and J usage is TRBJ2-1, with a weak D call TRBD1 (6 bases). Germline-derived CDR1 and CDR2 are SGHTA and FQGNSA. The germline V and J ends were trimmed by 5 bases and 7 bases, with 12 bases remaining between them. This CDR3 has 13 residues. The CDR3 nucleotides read TGTGCCAGCAGCACCCCGCAGGGGAATGAGCAGTTCTTC. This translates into CASSTPQGNEQFF.

The CDR3 here is CASAPGGPATVDEQYF. In DNA form, the CDR3 reads TGCGCCAGCGCGCCAGGGGGTCCGGCTACGGTGGACGAGCAGTACTTC. The genes are TRBV10-1 and TRBJ2-7, with 7 bases fitting TRBD1. Per germline, CDR1 WNHNN and CDR2 SYGVQD (reference sequence). CDR3 length equals 16 residues. The V gene end was trimmed by 8 bases and the J gene end by 5 bases; junction bases not matched to a gene: 18.

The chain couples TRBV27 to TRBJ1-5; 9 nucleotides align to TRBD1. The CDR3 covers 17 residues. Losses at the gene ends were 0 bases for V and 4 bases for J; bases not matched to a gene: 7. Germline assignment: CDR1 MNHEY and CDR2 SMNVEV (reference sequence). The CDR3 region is CASSLSIGGQGNQPQHF. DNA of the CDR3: TGTGCCAGCAGTTTATCGATCGGGGGACAGGGAAATCAGCCCCAGCATTTT.

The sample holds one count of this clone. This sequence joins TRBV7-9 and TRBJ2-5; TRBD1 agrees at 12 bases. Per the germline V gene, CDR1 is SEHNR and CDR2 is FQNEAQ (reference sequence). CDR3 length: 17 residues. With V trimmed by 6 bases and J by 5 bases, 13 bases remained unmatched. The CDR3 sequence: CASSQVPGQGARETQYF. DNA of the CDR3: TGTGCCAGCAGTCAAGTCCCGGGACAGGGGGCGCGGGAGACCCAGTACTTC.

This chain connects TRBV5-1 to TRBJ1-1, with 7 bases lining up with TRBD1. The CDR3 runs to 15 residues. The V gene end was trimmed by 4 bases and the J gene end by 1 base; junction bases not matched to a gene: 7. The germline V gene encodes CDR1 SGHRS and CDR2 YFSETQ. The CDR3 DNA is TGCGCCAGCAGCGCGTACAGGGGCGCGAACACTGAAGCTTTCTTT. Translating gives CASSAYRGANTEAFF. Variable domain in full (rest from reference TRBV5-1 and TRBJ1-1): KAGVTQTPRYLIKTRGQQVTLSCSPISGHRSVSWYQQTPGQGLQFLFEYFSETQRNKGNFPGRFSGRQFSNSRSEMNVSTLELGDSALYLCASSAYRGANTEAFFGQGTRLTVV.

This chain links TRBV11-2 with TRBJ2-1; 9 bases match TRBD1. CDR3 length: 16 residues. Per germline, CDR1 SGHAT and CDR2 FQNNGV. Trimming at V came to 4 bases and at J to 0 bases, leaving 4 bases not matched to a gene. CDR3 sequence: CASSWDRALSYNEQFF. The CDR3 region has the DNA TGTGCCAGCAGCTGGGACAGGGCCCTCTCCTACAATGAGCAGTTCTTC.

CDR3 nucleotide sequence: TGTGCCAGCAGCGGGGGACTAGCGGACTTCACCGGGGAGCTGTTTTTT. Its translation is CASSGGLADFTGELFF. This chain uses TRBV5-8 with TRBJ2-2, with 11 bases lining up with TRBD2. V shed 4 bases and J 4 bases; nucleotides not matched to a gene: 6. The CDR3 loop spans 16 amino acids. Germline lookup yields CDR1 SGHTS and CDR2 YDEGEE.

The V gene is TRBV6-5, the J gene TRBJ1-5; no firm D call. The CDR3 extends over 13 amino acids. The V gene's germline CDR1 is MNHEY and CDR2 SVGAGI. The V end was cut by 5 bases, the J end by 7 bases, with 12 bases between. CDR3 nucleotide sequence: TGTGCCAGCAGTAGTGAGGTACGACAGCCCCAGCATTTT. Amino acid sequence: CASSSEVRQPQHF.

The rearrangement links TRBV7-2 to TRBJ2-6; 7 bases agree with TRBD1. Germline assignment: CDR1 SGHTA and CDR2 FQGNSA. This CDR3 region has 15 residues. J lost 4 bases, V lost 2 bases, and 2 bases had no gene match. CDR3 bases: TGTGCCAGCAGCTTAAAGGGGGCCGGGGCCAACGTCCTGACTTTC. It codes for CASSLKGAGANVLTF.

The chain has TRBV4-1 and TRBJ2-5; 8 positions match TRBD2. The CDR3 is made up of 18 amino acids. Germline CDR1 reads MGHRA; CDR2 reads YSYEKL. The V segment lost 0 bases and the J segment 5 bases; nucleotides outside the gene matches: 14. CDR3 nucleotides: TGCGCCAGCAGCCAAGATTGGACGGGCGGGGGGTCGTTGGAGACCCAGTACTTC. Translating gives CASSQDWTGGGSLETQYF.

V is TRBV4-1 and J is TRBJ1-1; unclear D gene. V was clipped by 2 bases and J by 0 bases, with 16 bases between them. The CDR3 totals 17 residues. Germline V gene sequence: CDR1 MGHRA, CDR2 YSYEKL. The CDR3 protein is CASSQPDLGLMNTEAFF. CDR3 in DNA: TGCGCCAGCAGCCAACCCGACCTAGGACTGATGAACACTGAAGCTTTCTTT.

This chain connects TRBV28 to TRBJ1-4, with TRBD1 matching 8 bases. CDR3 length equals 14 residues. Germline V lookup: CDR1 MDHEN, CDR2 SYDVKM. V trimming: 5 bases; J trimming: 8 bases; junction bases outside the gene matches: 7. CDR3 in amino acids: CASSLTGGGEKLFF. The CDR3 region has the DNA TGTGCCAGCAGTCTAACAGGGGGAGGAGAAAAACTGTTTTTT.

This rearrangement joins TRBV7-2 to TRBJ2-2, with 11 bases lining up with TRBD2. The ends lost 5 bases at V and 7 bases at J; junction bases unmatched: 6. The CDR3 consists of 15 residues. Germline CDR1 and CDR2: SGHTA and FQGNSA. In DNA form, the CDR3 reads TGTGCCAGCAGCCCTACTAGCGGGAGAAGCGGGGAGCTGTTTTTT. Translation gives CASSPTSGRSGELFF.

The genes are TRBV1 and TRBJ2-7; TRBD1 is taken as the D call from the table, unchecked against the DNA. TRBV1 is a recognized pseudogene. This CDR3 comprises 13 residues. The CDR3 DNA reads TGCACCAGCAGCAACAGGGTCCGCTACGAGCAGTACTTC. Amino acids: CTSSNRVRYEQYF.

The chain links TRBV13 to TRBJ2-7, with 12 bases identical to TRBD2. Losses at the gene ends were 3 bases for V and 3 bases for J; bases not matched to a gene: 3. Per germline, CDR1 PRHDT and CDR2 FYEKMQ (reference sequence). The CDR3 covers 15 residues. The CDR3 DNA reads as TGTGCCAGCAGCTTGAGACTAGCGGGAGTCTACGAGCAGTACTTC. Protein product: CASSLRLAGVYEQYF.

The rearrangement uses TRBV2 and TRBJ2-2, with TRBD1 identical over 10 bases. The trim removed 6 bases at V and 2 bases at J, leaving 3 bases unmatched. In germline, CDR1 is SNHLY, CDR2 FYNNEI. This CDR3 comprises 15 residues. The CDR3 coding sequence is TGTGCCAGCAGGGGGACAGGGGCCAACACCGGGGAGCTGTTTTTT. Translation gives CASRGTGANTGELFF.

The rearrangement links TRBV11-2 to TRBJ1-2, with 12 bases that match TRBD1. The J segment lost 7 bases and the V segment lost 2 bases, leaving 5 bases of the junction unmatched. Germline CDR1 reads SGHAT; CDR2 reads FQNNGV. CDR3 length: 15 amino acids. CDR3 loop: CASSLLGQGAGGYTF. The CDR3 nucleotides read TGTGCCAGCAGCTTATTGGGACAGGGGGCGGGTGGCTACACCTTC.

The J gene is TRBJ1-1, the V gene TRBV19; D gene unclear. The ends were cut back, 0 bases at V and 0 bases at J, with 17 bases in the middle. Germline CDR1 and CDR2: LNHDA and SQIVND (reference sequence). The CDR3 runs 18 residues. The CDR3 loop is CASSIDPGSFAMNTEAFF. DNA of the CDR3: TGTGCCAGTAGTATAGATCCCGGGAGTTTTGCCATGAACACTGAAGCTTTCTTT.

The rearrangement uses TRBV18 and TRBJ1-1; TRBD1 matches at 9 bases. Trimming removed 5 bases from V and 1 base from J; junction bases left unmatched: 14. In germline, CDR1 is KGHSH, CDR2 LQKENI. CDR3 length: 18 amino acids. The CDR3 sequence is CASSSTYPGQGRNTEAFF. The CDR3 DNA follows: TGTGCCAGCTCAAGCACTTATCCGGGACAGGGCAGGAACACTGAAGCTTTCTTT.

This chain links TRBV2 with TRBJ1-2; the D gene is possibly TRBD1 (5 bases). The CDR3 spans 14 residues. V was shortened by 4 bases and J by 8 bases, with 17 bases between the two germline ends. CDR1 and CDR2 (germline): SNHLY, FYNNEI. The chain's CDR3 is CASSVFQGPKGYTF. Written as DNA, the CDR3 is TGTGCCAGCAGTGTTTTTCAGGGCCCAAAAGGCTACACCTTC. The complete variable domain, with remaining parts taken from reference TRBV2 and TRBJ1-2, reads EPEVTQTPSHQVTQMGQEVILRCVPISNHLYFYWYRQILGQKVEFLVSFYNNEISEKSEIFDDQFSVERPDGSNFTLKIRSTKLEDSAMYFCASSVFQGPKGYTFGSGTRLTVV.

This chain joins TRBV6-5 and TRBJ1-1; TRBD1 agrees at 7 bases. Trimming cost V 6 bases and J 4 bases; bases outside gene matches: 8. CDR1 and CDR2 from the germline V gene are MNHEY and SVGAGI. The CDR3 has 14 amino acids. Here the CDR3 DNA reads TGTGCCAGCAGGAGATCAGACAGGGCCACTGAAGCTTTCTTT. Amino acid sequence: CASRRSDRATEAFF.

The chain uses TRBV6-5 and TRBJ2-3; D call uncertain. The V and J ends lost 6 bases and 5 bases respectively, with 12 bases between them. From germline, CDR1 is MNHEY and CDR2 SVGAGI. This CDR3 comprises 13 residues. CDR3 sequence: CASRLPVGDTQYF. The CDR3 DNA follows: TGTGCCAGCAGATTACCGGTCGGAGATACGCAGTATTTT.

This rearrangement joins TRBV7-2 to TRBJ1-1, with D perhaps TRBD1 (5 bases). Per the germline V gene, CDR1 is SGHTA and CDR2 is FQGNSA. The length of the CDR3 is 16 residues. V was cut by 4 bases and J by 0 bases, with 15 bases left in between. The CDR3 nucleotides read TGTGCCAGCAGCTCCGTCCCACAGGCGATGAACACTGAAGCTTTCTTT. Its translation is CASSSVPQAMNTEAFF.